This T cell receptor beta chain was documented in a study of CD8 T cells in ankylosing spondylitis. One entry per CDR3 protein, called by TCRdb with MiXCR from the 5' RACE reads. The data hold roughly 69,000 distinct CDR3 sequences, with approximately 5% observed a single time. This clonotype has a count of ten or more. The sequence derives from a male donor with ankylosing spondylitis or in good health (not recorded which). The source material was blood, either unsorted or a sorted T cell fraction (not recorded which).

The CDR3 bases are TGCAGCGTTTACCAACCAGATACGGCAGGTGGGCAGTTCTTC. Translating it yields CSVYQPDTAGGQFF. The V gene is TRBV29-1, the J gene TRBJ2-1; no clear D gene. This CDR3 region has 14 residues. Trimming removed 5 bases at V and 12 bases at J, with 23 bases between. Germline-derived CDR1 and CDR2 are SQVTM and ANQGSEA.